This T cell receptor beta chain derives from a study of blood T cell repertoires in COVID-19. Turning to the study itself: Specimens from acute and convalescent COVID-19 originated in the United States, Italy and Spain. Sample material is recorded as cDNA or gDNA derived from T cells, B-cell-depleted T cells, or PBMCs.

The CDR3 is made up of 13 amino acids. V shed 0 bases and J 11 bases; nucleotides not matched to a gene: 4. Germline V gives CDR1 WSHSY, CDR2 SAAADI. In assigning cohorts, the study relied on participant-reported clinical history. Assay: immunoSEQ multiplex PCR; the TCRdb copy retains only in-frame clones and omits some. The sample has fewer than 350,000 clones, 80% to 90% seen once. Material: PBMCs or T cells enriched from blood (not recorded which). This TCR came from a young man who had recovered from COVID-19. The J gene is TRBJ1-1, the V gene TRBV10-2, with 9 bases aligning to TRBD1. For the CDR3, the DNA is TGCGCCAGCAGTGAGTCGGGGACAGGGAAGGCTTTCTTT. Protein product: CASSESGTGKAFF.